This TCR beta chain originates from a study of shared clonotypes between healthy human individuals. Study information: CD4 naive and memory got three plates each, CD8 naive two, CD8 memory one.

CD8 cells regarded as naive lacked CD45RO, were positively chosen for CCR7, and omitted terminally differentiated effector memory CD45RA+ cells. Profiling relied on immunoSEQ multiplex PCR, and the TCRdb table lists in-frame clones only, not all of them. The top ten clones hold more than 0.95% of a sample with about 2 million clones, approximately 94% of them seen once. Germline assignment: CDR1 LGHNA and CDR2 YSLEER. V dropped 8 bases and J dropped 0 bases, with 2 bases sitting between them. The CDR3 runs to 11 residues. Study-wide points: Against clonotypes common to all four donors, non-shared ones had lower generation probabilities. For sorted subsets, rarefaction showed incomplete sequencing despite large depth.

Remarks on this clone: Antigen: not known.

Material for sequencing was naive CD8+ T cells sorted from blood. This sequence joins TRBV4-3 and TRBJ1-3; D is ambiguous. The source of this sequence is a man aged 18 to 29 in good health. CDR3 sequence (DNA): TGCGCCAGCTCCTCTGGAAACACCATATATTTT. Its protein is CASSSGNTIYF.